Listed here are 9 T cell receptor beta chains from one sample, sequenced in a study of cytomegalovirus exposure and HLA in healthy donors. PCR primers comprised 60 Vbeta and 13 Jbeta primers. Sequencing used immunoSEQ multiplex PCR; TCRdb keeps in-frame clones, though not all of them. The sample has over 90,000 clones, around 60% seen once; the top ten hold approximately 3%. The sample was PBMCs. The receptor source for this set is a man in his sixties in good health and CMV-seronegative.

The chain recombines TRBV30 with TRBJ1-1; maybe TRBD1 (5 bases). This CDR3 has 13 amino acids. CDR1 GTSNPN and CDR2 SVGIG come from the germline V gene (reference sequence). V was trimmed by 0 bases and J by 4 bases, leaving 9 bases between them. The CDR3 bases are TGTGCCTGGAGTGTGGGGCGGGGCACTGAAGCTTTCTTT. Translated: CAWSVGRGTEAFF.

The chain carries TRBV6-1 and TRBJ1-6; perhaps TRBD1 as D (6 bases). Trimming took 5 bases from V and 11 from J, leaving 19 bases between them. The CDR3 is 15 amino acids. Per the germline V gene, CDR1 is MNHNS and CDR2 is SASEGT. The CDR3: CASSLQGSSQAPLHF. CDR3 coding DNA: TGTGCCAGCAGTCTACAGGGCTCGAGCCAAGCACCCCTCCACTTT.

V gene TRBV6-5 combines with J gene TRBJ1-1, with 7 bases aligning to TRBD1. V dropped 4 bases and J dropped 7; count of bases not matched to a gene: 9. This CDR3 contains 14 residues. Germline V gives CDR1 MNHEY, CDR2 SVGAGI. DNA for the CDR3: TGTGCCAGCAGTTTGCCGACAGGGAAGGGTGAAGCTTTCTTT. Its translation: CASSLPTGKGEAFF.

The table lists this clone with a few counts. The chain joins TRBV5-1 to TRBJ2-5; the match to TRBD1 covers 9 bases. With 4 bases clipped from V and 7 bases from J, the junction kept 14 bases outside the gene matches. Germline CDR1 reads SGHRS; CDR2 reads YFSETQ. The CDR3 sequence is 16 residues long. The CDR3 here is CASSDGPGQGLVTQYF. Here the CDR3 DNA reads TGCGCCAGCAGCGACGGACCGGGACAGGGTTTAGTGACCCAGTACTTC.

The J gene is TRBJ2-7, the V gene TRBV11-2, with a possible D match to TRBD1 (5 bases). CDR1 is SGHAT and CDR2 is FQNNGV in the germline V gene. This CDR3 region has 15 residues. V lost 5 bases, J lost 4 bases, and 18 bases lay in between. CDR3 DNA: TGTGCCAGCAGCGGGGCCGTAGACTGGGGTTACGAGCAGTACTTC. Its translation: CASSGAVDWGYEQYF.

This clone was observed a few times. CDR3: CASSLTGARGYTF. The CDR3 region has the DNA TGTGCCAGCAGCTTGACAGGGGCGCGGGGCTACACCTTC. The chain links TRBV27 to TRBJ1-2; TRBD1 matches at 8 bases. Germline loops: CDR1 MNHEY, CDR2 SMNVEV (reference sequence). Trimming at V came to 6 bases and at J to 8 bases, leaving 8 bases not matched to a gene. The CDR3 spans 13 residues.

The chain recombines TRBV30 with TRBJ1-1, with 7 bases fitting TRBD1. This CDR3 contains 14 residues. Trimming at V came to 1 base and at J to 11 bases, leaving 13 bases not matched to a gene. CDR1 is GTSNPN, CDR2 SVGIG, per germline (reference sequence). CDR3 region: CAWSGLPLGTEAFF. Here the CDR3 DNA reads TGTGCCTGGAGTGGTTTACCCCTTGGGACAGAGGCTTTCTTT.

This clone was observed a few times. CDR3 DNA: TGTGCCATCCACTTAGCGGGACCGAACACCGGGGAGCTGTTTTTT. Translated: CAIHLAGPNTGELFF. This chain uses TRBV6-1 with TRBJ2-2, with 8 positions matching TRBD2. The CDR3 loop spans 15 amino acids. V lost 10 bases and J lost 0; bases outside the gene matches: 7. Per the germline V gene, CDR1 is MNHNS and CDR2 is SASEGT.

The CDR3 DNA follows: TGTGCCTCCCTCGGCGGGGGGGACACAGATACGCAGTATTTT. Translated: CASLGGGDTDTQYF. V is TRBV10-3 and J is TRBJ2-3; TRBD2 agrees at 9 bases. Germline values: CDR1 ENHRY, CDR2 SYGVKD. The length of the CDR3 is 14 residues. Trimming at V came to 11 bases and at J to 2 bases, leaving 8 bases not matched to a gene.